The TCR beta chain under discussion was sequenced for a study of cytomegalovirus exposure and HLA in healthy donors. Study-level points and caveats: The authors listed 150 to 200 TCR beta chains as cytomegalovirus-associated. Owing to their indistinguishability, certain V segments, notably TRBV6-2 and TRBV6-3, were excluded. Most TCR beta V segments were productive about 87% or about 30% of the time in an earlier analysis. V- and J-gene trimming in TCR beta was tied to a missense DCLRE1C variant by an analysis performed later.

In this sample, this clone turned up a few times. The antigen is not known. CDR1 and CDR2 from the germline V gene are LNHDA and SQIVND (reference sequence). V was cut by 10 bases and J by 1 base, with 8 bases left in between. CDR3 length equals 12 residues. Primers: 60 Vbeta forward and 13 Jbeta reverse. Using immunoSEQ multiplex PCR, the repertoire was profiled, and TCRdb retains in-frame clones only, with some absent. Here the sample spans about 120,000 clones, more than 60% being singletons. The chain is built from TRBV19 and TRBJ1-5; unclear D gene. Sequenced sample: PBMCs. This TCR was recovered from a woman in her thirties or forties in good health and CMV-seropositive. CDR3: CATRLSNQPQHF. The CDR3 DNA sequence: TGTGCCACCCGACTGAGCAATCAGCCCCAGCATTTT.